This is a list of T cell receptor beta chains from one sample in a study of shared clonotypes between healthy human individuals. The method was immunoSEQ multiplex PCR; TCRdb's version includes in-frame clones alone and lacks a portion of them. The sample yields about 680,000 clones, about 90% seen once. The sequencing input was naive CD8+ T cells sorted from blood. The receptors stem from a man in his thirties or forties in good health. CDR3s include the opening cysteine and the closing phenylalanine or tryptophan.

V,J,CDR3
TRBV7-9,TRBJ2-7,CASSLEPSASYEQYF
TRBV10-1,TRBJ2-7,CASSLGQSGYEQYF
TRBV7-9,TRBJ1-5,CASSLPGGNQPQHF
TRBV7-3,TRBJ2-1,CASSLIGTQDPVQFF
TRBV7-8,TRBJ2-1,CASSLLLGQGIEQFF
TRBV7-6,TRBJ2-3,CASSLTRGRVSDTQYF
TRBV25-1,TRBJ2-1,CASQATLSNEQFF
TRBV7-8,TRBJ2-2,CASSLFLDGDTGELFF
TRBV9,TRBJ2-1,CASSGTRGTSPNPYNEQFF
TRBV19,TRBJ2-2,CASTPEAYGSTGELFF
TRBV19,TRBJ2-3,CASSMAGVGTDTQYF
TRBV27,TRBJ2-7,CASSLAGQGMYEQYF
TRBV14,TRBJ2-1,CASSQGVVSLSSYNEQFF
TRBV6-6,TRBJ2-3,CASSYSREPSTDTQYF
TRBV7-7,TRBJ2-5,CASSFWGQETQYF
TRBV21-1,TRBJ2-1,CARSSGTRTYNEQFF
TRBV27,TRBJ2-1,CASSHSSGSYNEQFF
TRBV29-1,TRBJ2-7,CSVRTVLYEQYF
TRBV28,TRBJ2-7,CASSFPAAPVAYEQYF
TRBV27,TRBJ2-3,CASTARTGSTDTQYF
TRBV6-1,TRBJ2-1,CASSEGALSYNEQFF
TRBV27,TRBJ2-1,CASSSDPSGAYNEQFF
TRBV7-2,TRBJ1-1,CASRTETGVNTEAFF
TRBV9,TRBJ2-5,CASSPAGGQETQYF
TRBV6-1,TRBJ2-7,CASSEELAGGFEQYF